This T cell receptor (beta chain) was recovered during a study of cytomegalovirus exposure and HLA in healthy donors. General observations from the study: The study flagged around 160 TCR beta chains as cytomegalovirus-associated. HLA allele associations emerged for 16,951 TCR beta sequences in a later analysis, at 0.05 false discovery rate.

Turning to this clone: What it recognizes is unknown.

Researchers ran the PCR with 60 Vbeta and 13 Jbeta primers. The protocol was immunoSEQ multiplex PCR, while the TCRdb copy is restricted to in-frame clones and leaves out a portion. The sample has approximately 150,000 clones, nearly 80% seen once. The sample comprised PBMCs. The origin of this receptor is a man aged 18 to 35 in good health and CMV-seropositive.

The CDR3 here is CASSSGVDRTRAFF. For the CDR3, the DNA is TGTGCCAGCAGCTCCGGGGTGGATCGGACTAGGGCTTTCTTT. This chain uses TRBV7-6 with TRBJ1-1; no reliable D call. From germline, CDR1 is SGHVS and CDR2 FNYEAQ. The V gene lost 4 bases and the J gene lost 11 bases, with 20 bases spanning the gap. This CDR3 is 14 amino acids long.